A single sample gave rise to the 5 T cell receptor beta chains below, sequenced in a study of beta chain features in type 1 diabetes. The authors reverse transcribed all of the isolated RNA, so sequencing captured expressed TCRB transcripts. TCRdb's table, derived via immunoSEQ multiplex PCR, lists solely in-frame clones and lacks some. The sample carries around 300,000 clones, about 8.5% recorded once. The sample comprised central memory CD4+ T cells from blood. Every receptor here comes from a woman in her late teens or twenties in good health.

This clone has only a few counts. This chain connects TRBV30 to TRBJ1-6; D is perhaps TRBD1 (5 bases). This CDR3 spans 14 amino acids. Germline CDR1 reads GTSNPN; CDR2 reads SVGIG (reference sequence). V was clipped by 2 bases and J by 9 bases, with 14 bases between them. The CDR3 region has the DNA TGTGCCTGGAGTCCCGGGGGTAGAGCTTCACCCCTCCACTTT. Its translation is CAWSPGGRASPLHF.

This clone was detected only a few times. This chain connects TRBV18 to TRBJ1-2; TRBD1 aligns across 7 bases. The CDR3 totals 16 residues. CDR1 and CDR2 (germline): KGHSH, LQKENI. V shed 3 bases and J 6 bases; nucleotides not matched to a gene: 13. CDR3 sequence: CASSPGQVQRGNGYTF. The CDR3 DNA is TGTGCCAGCTCACCTGGACAGGTCCAGCGGGGCAATGGCTACACCTTC.

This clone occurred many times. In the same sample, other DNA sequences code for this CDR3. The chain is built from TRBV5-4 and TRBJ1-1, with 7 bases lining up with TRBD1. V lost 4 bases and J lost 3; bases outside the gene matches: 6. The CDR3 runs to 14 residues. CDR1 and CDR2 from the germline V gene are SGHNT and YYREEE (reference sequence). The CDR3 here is CASSRRDRDTEAFF. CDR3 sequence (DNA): TGTGCCAGCAGCCGCCGGGACAGAGACACTGAAGCTTTCTTT. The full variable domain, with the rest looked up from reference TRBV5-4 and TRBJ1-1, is ETGVTQSPTHLIKTRGQQVTLRCSSQSGHNTVSWYQQALGQGPQFIFQYYREEENGRGNFPPRFSGLQFPNYSSELNVNALELDDSALYLCASSRRDRDTEAFFGQGTRLTVV.

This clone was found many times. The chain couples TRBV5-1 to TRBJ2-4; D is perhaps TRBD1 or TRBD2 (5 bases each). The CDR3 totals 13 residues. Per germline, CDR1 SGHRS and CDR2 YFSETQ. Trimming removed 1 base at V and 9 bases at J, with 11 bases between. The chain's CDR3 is CASSLSGTGIQYF. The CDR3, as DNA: TGCGCCAGCAGCTTGTCCGGGACGGGCATTCAGTACTTC. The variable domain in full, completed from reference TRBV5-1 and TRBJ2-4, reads KAGVTQTPRYLIKTRGQQVTLSCSPISGHRSVSWYQQTPGQGLQFLFEYFSETQRNKGNFPGRFSGRQFSNSRSEMNVSTLELGDSALYLCASSLSGTGIQYFGAGTRLSVL.

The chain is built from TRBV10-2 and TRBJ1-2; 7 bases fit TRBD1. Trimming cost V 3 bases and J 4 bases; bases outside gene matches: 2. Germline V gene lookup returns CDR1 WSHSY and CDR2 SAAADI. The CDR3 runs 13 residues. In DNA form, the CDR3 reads TGCGCCAGCAGTGACGGGACAGCCTATGGCTACACCTTC. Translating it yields CASSDGTAYGYTF.